This TCR beta chain was sequenced in a study of blood T cell repertoires in COVID-19. Study summary: Samples came from the United States, Italy and Spain, spanning acute and convalescent COVID-19. PBMCs, B-cell-depleted T cells, or T cells were the source of the cDNA or gDNA that made up the material.

This clone was seen a single time. Here immunoSEQ multiplex PCR was the method, and the copy in TCRdb shows in-frame clones only, minus some. Of 150,000 to 170,000 clones in the sample, around 85% are singletons; the top ten hold 0.63%. Enrolled during active infection, Seattle patients were then followed longitudinally. The CDR3 runs to 15 residues. Germline V lookup: CDR1 SGHDT, CDR2 YYEEEE. V dropped 0 bases and J dropped 5; count of bases not matched to a gene: 4. The chain uses TRBV5-6 and TRBJ1-4; the match to TRBD1 covers 7 bases. The sequenced sample was peripheral blood. This TCR came from a man in his 60s with COVID-19, enrolled during active disease. CDR3: CASSLETGKNEKLFF. The CDR3 region has the DNA TGTGCCAGCAGCTTGGAGACAGGGAAGAATGAAAAACTGTTTTTT.